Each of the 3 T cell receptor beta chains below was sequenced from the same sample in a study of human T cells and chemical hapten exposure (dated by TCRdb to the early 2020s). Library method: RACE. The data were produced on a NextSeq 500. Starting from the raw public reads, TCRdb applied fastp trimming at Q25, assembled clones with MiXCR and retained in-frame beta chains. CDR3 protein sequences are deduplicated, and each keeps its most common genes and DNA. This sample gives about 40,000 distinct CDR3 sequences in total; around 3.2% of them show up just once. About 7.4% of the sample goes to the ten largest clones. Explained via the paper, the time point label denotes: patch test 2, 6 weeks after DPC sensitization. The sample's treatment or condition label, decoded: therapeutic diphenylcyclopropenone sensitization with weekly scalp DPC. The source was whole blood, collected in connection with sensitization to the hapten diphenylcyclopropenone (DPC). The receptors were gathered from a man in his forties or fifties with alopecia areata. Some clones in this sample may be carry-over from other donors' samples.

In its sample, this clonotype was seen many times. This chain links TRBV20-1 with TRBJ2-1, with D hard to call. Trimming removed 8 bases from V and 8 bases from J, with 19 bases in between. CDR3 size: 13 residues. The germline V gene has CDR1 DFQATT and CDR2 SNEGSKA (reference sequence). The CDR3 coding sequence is TGCAGTCCTCTGGCGGTAGGAATCGATGAGCAGTTCTTC. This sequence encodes CSPLAVGIDEQFF.

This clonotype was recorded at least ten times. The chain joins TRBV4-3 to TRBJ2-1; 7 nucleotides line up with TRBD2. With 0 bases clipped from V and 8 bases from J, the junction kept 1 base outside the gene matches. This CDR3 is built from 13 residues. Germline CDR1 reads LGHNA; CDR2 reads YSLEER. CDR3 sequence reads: CASSQDAGDEQFF. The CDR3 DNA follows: TGCGCCAGCAGCCAAGATGCGGGGGATGAGCAGTTCTTC.

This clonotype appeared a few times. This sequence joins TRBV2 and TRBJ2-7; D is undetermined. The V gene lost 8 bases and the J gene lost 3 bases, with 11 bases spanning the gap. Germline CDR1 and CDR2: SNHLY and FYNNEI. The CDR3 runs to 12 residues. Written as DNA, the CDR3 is TGTGCCAGCCATCCCCCGGGCTACGAGCAGTACTTC. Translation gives CASHPPGYEQYF. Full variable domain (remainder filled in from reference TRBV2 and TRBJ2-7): EPEVTQTPSHQVTQMGQEVILRCVPISNHLYFYWYRQILGQKVEFLVSFYNNEISEKSEIFDDQFSVERPDGSNFTLKIRSTKLEDSAMYFCASHPPGYEQYFGPGTRLTVT.